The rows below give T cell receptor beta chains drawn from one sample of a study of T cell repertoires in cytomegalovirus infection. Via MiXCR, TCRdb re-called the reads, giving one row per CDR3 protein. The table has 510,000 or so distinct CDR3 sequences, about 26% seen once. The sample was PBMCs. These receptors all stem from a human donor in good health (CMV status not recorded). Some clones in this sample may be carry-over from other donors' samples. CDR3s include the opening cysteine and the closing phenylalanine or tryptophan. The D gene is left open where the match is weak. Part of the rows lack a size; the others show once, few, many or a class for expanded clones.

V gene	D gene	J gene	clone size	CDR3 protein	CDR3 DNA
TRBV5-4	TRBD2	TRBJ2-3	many	CASSPGTSGSTDTQYF	TGTGCCAGCAGCCCCGGGACTAGCGGAAGCACAGATACGCAGTATTTT
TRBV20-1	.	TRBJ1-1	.	CSAYTLGRPLEAFF	TGCAGTGCCTATACCTTGGGACGGCCGCTTGAAGCTTTCTTT
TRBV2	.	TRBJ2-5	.	CASSGWRGQETQYF	TGTGCCAGCAGTGGATGGCGGGGCCAAGAGACCCAGTACTTC
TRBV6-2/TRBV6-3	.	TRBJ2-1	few	CASGIGALGNEQFF	TGTGCCAGCGGGATAGGCGCCTTGGGGAATGAGCAGTTCTTC
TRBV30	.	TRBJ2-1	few	CAWSQDSSYNEQFF	TGTGCCTGGAGCCAGGACAGCTCCTACAATGAGCAGTTCTTC
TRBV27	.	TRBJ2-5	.	CASSLFSSGQETQYF	TGTGCCAGCAGTTTATTTAGTAGCGGCCAAGAGACCCAGTACTTC
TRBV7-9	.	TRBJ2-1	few	CASSFDLVQQFF	TGTGCCAGCAGCTTCGACCTGGTTCAGCAGTTCTTC
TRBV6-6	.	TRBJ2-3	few	CASKPQGDTQYF	TGTGCCAGCAAACCCCAGGGAGATACGCAGTATTTT
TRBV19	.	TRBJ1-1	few	CASSIDWGTEAFF	TGTGCCAGTAGTATAGATTGGGGCACTGAAGCTTTCTTT
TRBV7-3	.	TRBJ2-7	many	CASSSTSVGEQYF	TGTGCCAGCAGCTCTACCTCAGTGGGGGAGCAGTACTTC
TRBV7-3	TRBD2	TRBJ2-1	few	CASSLTPGLAEHEQFF	TGTGCCAGCAGCTTAACGCCGGGACTAGCGGAGCATGAGCAGTTCTTC
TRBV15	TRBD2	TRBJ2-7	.	CATSGMTSGSTLDEQYF	TGTGCCACCAGCGGTATGACTAGCGGGAGTACTTTAGACGAGCAGTACTTC
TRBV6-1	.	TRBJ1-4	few	CASSDVLYATNEKLFF	TGTGCCAGCAGTGATGTGTTATACGCAACTAATGAAAAACTGTTTTTT
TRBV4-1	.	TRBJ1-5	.	CASSPDPGGNQPQHF	TGCGCCAGCAGCCCAGACCCCGGAGGCAATCAGCCCCAGCATTTT
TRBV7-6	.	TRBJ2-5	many	CAARWVRQAETQYF	TGTGCCGCACGGTGGGTTAGGCAGGCAGAGACCCAGTACTTC
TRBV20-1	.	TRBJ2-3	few	CSASAGTGVTDTQYF	TGCAGTGCTAGTGCCGGGACCGGTGTCACAGATACGCAGTATTTT
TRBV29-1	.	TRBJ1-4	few	CSVGERTNEKLFF	TGCAGCGTTGGGGAAAGAACTAATGAAAAACTGTTTTTT
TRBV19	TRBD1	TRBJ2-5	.	CASSIGEQGAWETQYF	TGTGCCAGTAGTATAGGGGAACAGGGGGCATGGGAGACCCAGTACTTC
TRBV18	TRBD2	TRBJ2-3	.	CASHHVASGSGTDTQYF	TGTGCCAGCCACCACGTGGCTAGCGGGAGCGGCACAGATACGCAGTATTTT
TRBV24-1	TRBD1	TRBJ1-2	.	CATSDRKPGQGEGYTF	TGTGCCACCAGTGATCGTAAACCGGGACAGGGGGAAGGCTACACCTTC
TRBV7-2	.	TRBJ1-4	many	CASSPSGDYDEKLFF	TGTGCCAGCAGCCCCTCAGGGGATTACGATGAAAAACTGTTTTTT
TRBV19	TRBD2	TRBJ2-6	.	CASSYPSGRAAGANVLTF	TGTGCCAGTAGTTACCCTAGCGGGAGGGCGGCTGGGGCCAACGTCCTGACTTTC